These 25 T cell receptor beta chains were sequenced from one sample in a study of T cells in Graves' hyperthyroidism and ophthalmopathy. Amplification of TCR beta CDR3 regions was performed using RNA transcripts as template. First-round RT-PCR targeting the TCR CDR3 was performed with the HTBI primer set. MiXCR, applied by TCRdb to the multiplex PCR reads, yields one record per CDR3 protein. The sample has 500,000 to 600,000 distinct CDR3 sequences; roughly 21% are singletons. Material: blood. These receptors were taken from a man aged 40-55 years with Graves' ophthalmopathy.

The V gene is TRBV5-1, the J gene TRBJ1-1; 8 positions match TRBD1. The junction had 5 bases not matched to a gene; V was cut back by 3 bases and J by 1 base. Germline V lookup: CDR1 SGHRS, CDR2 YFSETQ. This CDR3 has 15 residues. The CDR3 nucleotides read TGCGCCAGCAGCTCAACAGGGGGGTGGAACACTGAAGCTTTCTTT. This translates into CASSSTGGWNTEAFF.

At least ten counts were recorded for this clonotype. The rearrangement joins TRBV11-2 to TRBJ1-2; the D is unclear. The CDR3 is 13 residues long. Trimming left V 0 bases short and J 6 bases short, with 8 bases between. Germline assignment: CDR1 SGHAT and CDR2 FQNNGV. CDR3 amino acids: CASSLDLWDGYTF. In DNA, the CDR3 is TGTGCCAGCAGCTTAGATCTTTGGGATGGCTACACCTTC.

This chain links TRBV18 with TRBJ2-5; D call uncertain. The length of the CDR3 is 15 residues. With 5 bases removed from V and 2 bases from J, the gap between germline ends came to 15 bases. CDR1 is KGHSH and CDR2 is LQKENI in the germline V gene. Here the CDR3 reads CASSAKNEKQETQYF. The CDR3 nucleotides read TGTGCCAGCTCAGCAAAGAACGAAAAGCAAGAGACCCAGTACTTC.

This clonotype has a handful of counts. In DNA, the CDR3 is TGTGCCAGCAGTTCCCCCCAGCGGGGAGGGGCAGATACGCAGTATTTT. This codes for CASSSPQRGGADTQYF. V is TRBV27 and J is TRBJ2-3; TRBD2 matches 7 bases. The CDR3 consists of 16 residues. CDR1 and CDR2 (germline): MNHEY, SMNVEV (reference sequence). V lost 4 bases and J lost 4; bases outside the gene matches: 11.

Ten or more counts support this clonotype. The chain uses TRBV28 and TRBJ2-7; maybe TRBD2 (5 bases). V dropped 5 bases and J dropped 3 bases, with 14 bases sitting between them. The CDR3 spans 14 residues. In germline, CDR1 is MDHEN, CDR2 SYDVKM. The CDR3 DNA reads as TGTGCCAGCAGTCCGAGGGCCTCCCTCTACGAGCAGTACTTC. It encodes CASSPRASLYEQYF.

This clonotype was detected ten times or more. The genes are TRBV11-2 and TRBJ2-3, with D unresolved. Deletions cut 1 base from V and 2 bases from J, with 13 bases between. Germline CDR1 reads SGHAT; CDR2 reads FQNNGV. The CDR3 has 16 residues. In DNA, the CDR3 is TGTGCCAGCAGCTTAGGCAAGGGCTCTAACACAGATACGCAGTATTTT. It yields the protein CASSLGKGSNTDTQYF.

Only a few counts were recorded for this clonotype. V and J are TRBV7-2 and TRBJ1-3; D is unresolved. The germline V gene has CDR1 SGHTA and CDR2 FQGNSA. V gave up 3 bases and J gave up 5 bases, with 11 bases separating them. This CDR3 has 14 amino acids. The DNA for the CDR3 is TGTGCCAGCAGCTTGAAACACGGAAGAAACACCATATATTTT. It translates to CASSLKHGRNTIYF. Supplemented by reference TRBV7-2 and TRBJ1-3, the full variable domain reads GAGVSQSPSNKVTEKGKDVELRCDPISGHTALYWYRQSLGQGLEFLIYFQGNSAPDKSGLPSDRFSAERTGGSVSTLTIQRTQQEDSAVYLCASSLKHGRNTIYFGEGSWLTVV.

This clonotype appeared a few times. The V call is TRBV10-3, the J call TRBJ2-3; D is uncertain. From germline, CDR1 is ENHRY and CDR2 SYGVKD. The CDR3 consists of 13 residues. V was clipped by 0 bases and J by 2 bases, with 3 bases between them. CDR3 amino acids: CAISESPTDTQYF. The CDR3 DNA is TGTGCCATCAGTGAGTCGCCCACAGATACGCAGTATTTT.

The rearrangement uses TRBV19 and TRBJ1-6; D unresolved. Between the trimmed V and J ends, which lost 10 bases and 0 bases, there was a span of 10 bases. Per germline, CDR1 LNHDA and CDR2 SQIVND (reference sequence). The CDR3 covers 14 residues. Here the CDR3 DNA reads TGTGCCACCACGGTGAACTCCTATAATTCACCCCTCCACTTT. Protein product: CATTVNSYNSPLHF.

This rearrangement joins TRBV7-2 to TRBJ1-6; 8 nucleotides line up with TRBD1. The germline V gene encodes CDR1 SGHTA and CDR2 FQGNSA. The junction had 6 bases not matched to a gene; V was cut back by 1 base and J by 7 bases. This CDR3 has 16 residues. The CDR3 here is CASSLVAGQANSPLHF. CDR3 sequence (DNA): TGTGCCAGCAGCTTAGTGGCGGGACAGGCCAATTCACCCCTCCACTTT. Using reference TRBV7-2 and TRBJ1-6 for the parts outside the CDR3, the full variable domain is GAGVSQSPSNKVTEKGKDVELRCDPISGHTALYWYRQSLGQGLEFLIYFQGNSAPDKSGLPSDRFSAERTGGSVSTLTIQRTQQEDSAVYLCASSLVAGQANSPLHFGNGTRLTVT.

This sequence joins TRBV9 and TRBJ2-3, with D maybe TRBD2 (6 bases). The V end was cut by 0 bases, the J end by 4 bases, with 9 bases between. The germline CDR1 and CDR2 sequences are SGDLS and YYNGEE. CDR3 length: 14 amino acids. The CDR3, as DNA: TGTGCCAGCAGCGTAGTAGCGGTCCCAGATACGCAGTATTTT. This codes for CASSVVAVPDTQYF.

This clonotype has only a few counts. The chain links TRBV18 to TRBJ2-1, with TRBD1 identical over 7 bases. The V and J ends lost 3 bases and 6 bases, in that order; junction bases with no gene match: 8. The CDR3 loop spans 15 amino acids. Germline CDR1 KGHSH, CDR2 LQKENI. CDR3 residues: CASSPLQGPGNEQFF. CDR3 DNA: TGTGCCAGCTCACCCCTACAGGGGCCCGGCAATGAGCAGTTCTTC.

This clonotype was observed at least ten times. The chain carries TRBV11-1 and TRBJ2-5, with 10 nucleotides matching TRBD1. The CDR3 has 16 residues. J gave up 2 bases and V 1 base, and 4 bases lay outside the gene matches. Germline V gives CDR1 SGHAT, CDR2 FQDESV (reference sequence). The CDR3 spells CASSLGGQGRQETQYF. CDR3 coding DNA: TGTGCCAGCAGCTTAGGGGGACAGGGGCGACAAGAGACCCAGTACTTC.

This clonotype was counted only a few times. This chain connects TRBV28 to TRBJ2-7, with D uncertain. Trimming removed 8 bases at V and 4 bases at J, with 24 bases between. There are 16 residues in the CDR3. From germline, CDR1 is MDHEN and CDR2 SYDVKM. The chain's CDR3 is CASGLPGLKLGYEQYF. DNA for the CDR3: TGTGCCAGCGGCCTCCCGGGCCTCAAGTTGGGTTACGAGCAGTACTTC.

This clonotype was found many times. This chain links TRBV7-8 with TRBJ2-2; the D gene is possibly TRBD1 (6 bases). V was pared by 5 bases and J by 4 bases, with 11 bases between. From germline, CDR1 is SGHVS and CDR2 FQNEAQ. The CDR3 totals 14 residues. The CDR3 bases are TGTGCCAGCAGCCTCCAGGGGTCCACCGGGGAGCTGTTTTTT. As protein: CASSLQGSTGELFF.

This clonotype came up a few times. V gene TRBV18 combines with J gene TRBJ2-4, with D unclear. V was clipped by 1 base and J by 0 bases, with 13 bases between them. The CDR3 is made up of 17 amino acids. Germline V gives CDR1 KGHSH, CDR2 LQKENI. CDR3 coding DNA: TGTGCCAGCTCACCACTCCACGGGCTGGTAGCCAAAAACATTCAGTACTTC. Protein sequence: CASSPLHGLVAKNIQYF.

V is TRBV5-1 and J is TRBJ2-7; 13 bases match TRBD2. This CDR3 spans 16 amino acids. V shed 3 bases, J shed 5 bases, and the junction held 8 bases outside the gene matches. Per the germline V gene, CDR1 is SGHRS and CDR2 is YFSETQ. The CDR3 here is CASSWTSGGTFNEQYF. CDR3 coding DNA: TGCGCCAGCAGCTGGACTAGCGGGGGTACGTTCAACGAGCAGTACTTC. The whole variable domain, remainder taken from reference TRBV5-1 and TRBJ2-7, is KAGVTQTPRYLIKTRGQQVTLSCSPISGHRSVSWYQQTPGQGLQFLFEYFSETQRNKGNFPGRFSGRQFSNSRSEMNVSTLELGDSALYLCASSWTSGGTFNEQYFGPGTRLTVT.

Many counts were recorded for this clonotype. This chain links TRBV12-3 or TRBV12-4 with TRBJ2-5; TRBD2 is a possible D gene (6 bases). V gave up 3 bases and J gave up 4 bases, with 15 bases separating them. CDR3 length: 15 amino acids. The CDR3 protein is CASSFPGPGGETQYF. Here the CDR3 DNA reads TGTGCCAGCAGTTTCCCCGGCCCCGGGGGAGAGACCCAGTACTTC.

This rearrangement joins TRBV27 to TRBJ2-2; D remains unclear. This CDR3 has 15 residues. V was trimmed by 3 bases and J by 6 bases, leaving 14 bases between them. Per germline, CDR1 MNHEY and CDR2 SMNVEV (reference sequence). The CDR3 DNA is TGTGCCAGCAGTTTTGAAAGGGCTGGCGCCGGGGAGCTGTTTTTT. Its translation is CASSFERAGAGELFF.

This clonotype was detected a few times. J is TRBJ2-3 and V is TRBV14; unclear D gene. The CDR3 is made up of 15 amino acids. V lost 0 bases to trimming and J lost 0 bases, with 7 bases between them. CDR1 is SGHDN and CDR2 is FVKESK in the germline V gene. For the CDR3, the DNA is TGTGCCAGCAGCCAAGAAAGGGCCAGCACAGATACGCAGTATTTT. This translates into CASSQERASTDTQYF.

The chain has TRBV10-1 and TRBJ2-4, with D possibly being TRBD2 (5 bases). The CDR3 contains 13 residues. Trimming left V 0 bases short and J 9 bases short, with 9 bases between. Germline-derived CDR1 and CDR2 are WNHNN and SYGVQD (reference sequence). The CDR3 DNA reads TGCGCCAGCAGTGAGTCAGGTGCGGGCATTCAGTACTTC. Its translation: CASSESGAGIQYF.

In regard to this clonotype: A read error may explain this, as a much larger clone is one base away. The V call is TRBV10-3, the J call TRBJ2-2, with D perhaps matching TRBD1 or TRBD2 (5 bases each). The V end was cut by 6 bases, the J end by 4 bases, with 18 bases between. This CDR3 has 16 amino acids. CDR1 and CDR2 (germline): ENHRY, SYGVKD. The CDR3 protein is CAISSTGTVSTGELFF. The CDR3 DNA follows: TGTGCCATCAGCAGTACCGGGACGGTGAGCACCGGGGAGCTGTTTTTT.

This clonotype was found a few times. CDR3 DNA: TGTGCCAGCAGCCAGACAACCACAGGAAATTCACCCCTCCACTTT. Translation: CASSQTTTGNSPLHF. The chain couples TRBV27 to TRBJ1-6; perhaps TRBD1 as D (5 bases). Germline V gene sequence: CDR1 MNHEY, CDR2 SMNVEV (reference sequence). CDR3 length: 15 residues. V was shortened by 6 bases and J by 7 bases, with 16 bases between the two germline ends.

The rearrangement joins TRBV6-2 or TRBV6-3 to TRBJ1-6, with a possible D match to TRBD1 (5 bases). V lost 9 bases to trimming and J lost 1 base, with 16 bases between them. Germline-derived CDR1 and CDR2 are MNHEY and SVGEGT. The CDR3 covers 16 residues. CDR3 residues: CASSRDSRSYNSPLHF. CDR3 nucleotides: TGTGCCAGTTCCCGGGACTCCCGGTCCTATAATTCACCCCTCCACTTT.

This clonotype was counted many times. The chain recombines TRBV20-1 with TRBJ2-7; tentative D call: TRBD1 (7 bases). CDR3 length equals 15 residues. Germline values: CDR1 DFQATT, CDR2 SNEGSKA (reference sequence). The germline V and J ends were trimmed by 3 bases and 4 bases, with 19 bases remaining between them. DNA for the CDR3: TGCAGTGCTAGTCGACGGCAGGGGGGCCATTACGAGCAGTACTTC. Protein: CSASRRQGGHYEQYF.